Included here is one T cell receptor beta chain sequence, with context. Antigen unknown. The data are from a study of tumor and adjacent non-tumor tissue in lung cancer. V dropped 1 base and J dropped 8; count of bases not matched to a gene: 6. This CDR3 is built from 17 residues. In germline, CDR1 is SGHTA, CDR2 FQGNSA. No cell sorting was done before RNA was extracted from the tissue. Distant lung tissue was collected more than 3 cm away from the tumor edge. Three rounds of nested PCR, following a modified ARM-PCR protocol, produced the TCRbeta library. TCRdb fed the multiplex PCR reads into MiXCR, producing one record per CDR3 protein. This repertoire shows around 75,000 distinct CDR3 sequences, nearly 70% found once; its top ten account for approximately 30%. The study's findings and limits: Normal lung showed higher cumulative top 100 clone frequency than tumor.

Sequenced input: distant non-tumor lung tissue. The V call is TRBV7-2, the J call TRBJ2-2, with 14 nucleotides matching TRBD2. The TCR was taken from a woman aged 50 to 65 with non-small cell lung cancer. This CDR3 reads CASSLVGLAGGDGELFF. DNA of the CDR3: TGTGCCAGCAGCTTAGTAGGACTAGCGGGAGGTGATGGGGAGCTGTTTTTT. Looking up the rest from reference TRBV7-2 and TRBJ2-2 gives the full variable domain: GAGVSQSPSNKVTEKGKDVELRCDPISGHTALYWYRQSLGQGLEFLIYFQGNSAPDKSGLPSDRFSAERTGGSVSTLTIQRTQQEDSAVYLCASSLVGLAGGDGELFFGEGSRLTVL.